A single sample is the source of the 2 T cell receptor beta chains below, sequenced in a study of cytomegalovirus exposure and HLA in healthy donors. Profiled with immunoSEQ multiplex PCR; TCRdb holds only in-frame clones, not every one. The table records 120,000 to 150,000 clones, roughly 92% of them present only once. The sequenced sample was PBMCs. The receptors come from a man between 18 and 29 years old in good health and CMV-seronegative.

The chain joins TRBV7-7 to TRBJ1-5; D unresolved. The CDR3 is 15 amino acids. V was cut by 5 bases and J by 1 base, with 12 bases left in between. CDR1 SSHAT and CDR2 FNYEAQ come from the germline V gene (reference sequence). The CDR3 nucleotides read TGTGCCAGCAGCCCCCGGACTGACAGCAATCAGCCCCAGCATTTT. It yields the protein CASSPRTDSNQPQHF.

The chain has TRBV30 and TRBJ1-2, with 9 bases identical to TRBD1. After removal of 2 bases from V and 2 bases from J, the junction contained 3 bases not matched to a gene. This CDR3 contains 14 residues. Germline CDR1 and CDR2: GTSNPN and SVGIG (reference sequence). The chain's CDR3 is CAWSPGQGNYGYTF. CDR3 sequence (DNA): TGTGCCTGGAGTCCGGGACAGGGCAACTATGGCTACACCTTC.